This T cell receptor beta chain is drawn from a study of blood T cell repertoires in COVID-19. Study information: Sites across the United States, Italy and Spain contributed samples from acute and convalescent COVID-19. Sample material is recorded as cDNA or gDNA derived from T cells, B-cell-depleted T cells, or PBMCs.

The data were produced by immunoSEQ multiplex PCR, yet TCRdb's version contains in-frame clones alone and is incomplete. The repertoire has about 140,000 clones, over 65% of them found once; the top ten carry roughly 4.9%. The CDR3 totals 14 residues. Germline CDR1 and CDR2: SGHDT and YYEEEE. Trimming removed 4 bases from V and 3 bases from J; junction bases left unmatched: 4. The source of this sequence is a human donor in a cohort sampled during active COVID-19. The sequencing sample was made of peripheral blood. V gene TRBV5-6 combines with J gene TRBJ1-2; 9 bases match TRBD1. The CDR3 is CASSKGQGDYGYTF. The DNA of the CDR3 is TGTGCCAGCAGCAAGGGACAGGGTGACTATGGCTACACCTTC.